This TCR beta chain was captured in a study of long-term antiretroviral therapy in people with HIV. An immunoSEQ assay, version v3.0, was performed at survey level. The method was immunoSEQ multiplex PCR; TCRdb's version includes in-frame clones alone and lacks a portion of them. The sample contains 30,000 to 40,000 clones, around 90% of which appear only once. Study-wide points: Collection spanned 2004 to 2017; ART regimens may be less effective than current ones.

In regard to this clone: The target antigen is unknown.

The CDR3 extends over 15 amino acids. Germline V gene sequence: CDR1 LGHNA, CDR2 YNFKEQ. Between the trimmed V and J ends, which lost 0 bases and 7 bases, there was a span of 13 bases. This TCR was sampled from a man aged 18 to 29 with HIV. This specimen was unsorted PBMCs, taken 1.1 years after starting antiretroviral therapy. This sequence joins TRBV4-2 and TRBJ1-5; perhaps TRBD1 as D (5 bases). CDR3 protein: CASSQDGGSGQPQHF. CDR3 sequence (DNA): TGTGCCAGCAGCCAAGATGGGGGTTCAGGGCAGCCCCAGCATTTT.